The present T cell receptor (beta chain) was sequenced within a study of T cells in Graves' hyperthyroidism and ophthalmopathy. Study overall: Peripheral blood was acquired at first diagnosis, ahead of any therapy whatsoever.

For ophthalmopathy patients, the Clinical Activity Score was at least 3 and the NOSPECS grade at least 4; duration was under 3 months. The study excluded patients with uncontrolled infection, other autoimmune disease, pregnancy or lactation. Concerning this clonotype: Its antigen is currently unknown.

The CDR3 extends over 16 amino acids. V gave up 5 bases and J gave up 3 bases, with 18 bases separating them. Germline V gene lookup returns CDR1 SGHRS and CDR2 YFSETQ. Study findings and constraints: In simple terms, a model built on 13 V-J features told ophthalmopathy apart from stable hyperthyroidism.

Amplified TCR beta CDR3 regions came from RNA transcripts. TCR CDR3 underwent first-round RT-PCR with the HTBI primer set. TCRdb reprocessed the multiplex PCR reads via MiXCR and lists one record per CDR3 protein. Among about 500,000 distinct CDR3 sequences, over 15% were seen once, and the ten largest hold 15% to 20%. This TCR came from a young woman with Graves' ophthalmopathy. The gene calls are TRBV5-1 and TRBJ2-1; D is unresolved. Input material: blood. The CDR3 nucleotides are TGCGCCAGCAGAGGGCAGTCCAGTGGGGTCTACAATGAGCAGTTCTTC. It is translated as CASRGQSSGVYNEQFF.